This TCR beta chain was captured in a study of T cells in Graves' hyperthyroidism and ophthalmopathy. Study summary: Before treatment of any kind, peripheral blood was taken at initial diagnosis. Overall study findings and caveats: It was a median about 7.1 months before onset that the model predicted ophthalmopathy.

RNA transcripts provided the source from which TCR beta CDR3 regions were amplified. During a first-round RT-PCR of the TCR CDR3, the HTBI primer set was used. MiXCR, applied by TCRdb to the multiplex PCR reads, yields one record per CDR3 protein. The sample yields some 490,000 distinct CDR3 sequences, roughly 22% seen once. Disease duration was under 3 months in the ophthalmopathy patients, who also had a Clinical Activity Score of at least 3 and a NOSPECS grade of at least 4. On the basis of clinical symptoms, serum thyroxine and TRAb, thyroid ultrasound and orbital computed tomography, diagnoses were made. This clonotype occurred many times. Its antigen is not known. This CDR3 comprises 16 residues. CDR1 and CDR2 from the germline V gene are DFQATT and SNEGSKA (reference sequence). With V trimmed by 5 bases and J by 0 bases, 13 bases remained unmatched.

The material sequenced was blood. This chain joins TRBV20-1 and TRBJ2-7, with 7 bases that match TRBD2. The clonotype was recovered from a woman between 70 and 85 years old with Graves' ophthalmopathy. CDR3 in DNA: TGCAGTGCTGTTCCTCGTATAGCGGGCCCCTCCTACGAGCAGTACTTC. This gives the protein CSAVPRIAGPSYEQYF.